The following is a T cell receptor beta chain sequence with its context. The target antigen is unknown. This record belongs to a study of cytotoxic CD8 clonotypes in ibrutinib-treated CLL. General study points: T-cell clonality at baseline went above that of age-matched healthy donors and rose and fell with circulating CD8+ T-cell counts.

Using immunoSEQ multiplex PCR, the repertoire was profiled, and TCRdb retains in-frame clones only, with some absent. The profile shows under 50,000 clones, 55% to 80% of them singletons. Looked up from germline, CDR1 is MDHEN and CDR2 is SYDVKM. Trimming pared 2 bases from V and 2 bases from J, leaving 13 bases between. The CDR3 contains 16 residues. This rearrangement joins TRBV28 to TRBJ1-3, with TRBD1 as a possible D gene (5 bases). This receptor was taken from a human donor with chronic lymphocytic leukemia. Sequenced here: PBMCs, sampled at disease progression, from a patient treated with ibrutinib. CDR3 amino acids: CASSLNAGRTGNTIYF. CDR3 nucleotide sequence: TGTGCCAGCAGTTTAAATGCAGGGAGGACTGGAAACACCATATATTTT.